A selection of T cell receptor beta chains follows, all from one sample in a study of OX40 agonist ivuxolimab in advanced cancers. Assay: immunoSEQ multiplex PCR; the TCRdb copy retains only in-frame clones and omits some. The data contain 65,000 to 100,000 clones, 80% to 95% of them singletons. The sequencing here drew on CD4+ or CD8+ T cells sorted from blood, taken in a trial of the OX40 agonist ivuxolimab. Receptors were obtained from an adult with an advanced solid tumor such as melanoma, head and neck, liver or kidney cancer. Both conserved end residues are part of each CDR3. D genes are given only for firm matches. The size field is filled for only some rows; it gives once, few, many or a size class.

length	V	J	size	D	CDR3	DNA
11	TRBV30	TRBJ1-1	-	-	CAWSQGGKGFF	TGTGCCTGGTCACAGGGAGGGAAGGGTTTCTTT
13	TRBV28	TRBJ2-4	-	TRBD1	CATRGQGKNIQYF	TGTGCCACCCGGGGACAGGGAAAAAACATTCAGTACTTC
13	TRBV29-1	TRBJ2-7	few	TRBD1	CSDGKGAAHEQYF	TGCAGCGACGGAAAGGGGGCCGCCCACGAGCAGTACTTC
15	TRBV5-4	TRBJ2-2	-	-	CASSLEGGNTGELFF	TGTGCCAGCAGTCTAGAGGGGGGAAACACCGGGGAGCTGTTTTTT
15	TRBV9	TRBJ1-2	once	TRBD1	CASSVMTGVSYGYTF	TGTGCCAGCAGCGTCATGACAGGGGTTAGCTATGGCTACACCTTC
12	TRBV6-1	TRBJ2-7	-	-	CASGTFSYEQYF	TGTGCCAGCGGAACTTTTTCCTACGAGCAGTACTTC
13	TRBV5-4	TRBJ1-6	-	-	CASSLERQSPLHF	TGTGCCAGCAGCTTGGAGAGGCAATCACCCCTCCACTTT
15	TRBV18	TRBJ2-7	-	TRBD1	CASSPPTGQYYEQYF	TGTGCCAGCTCACCACCGACAGGGCAGTACTACGAGCAGTACTTC
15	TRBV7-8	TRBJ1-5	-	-	CASSRDRASNQPQHF	TGTGCCAGCAGTCGGGACCGGGCGAGCAATCAGCCCCAGCATTTT
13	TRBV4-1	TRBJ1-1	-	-	CASSPEGGTEAFF	TGCGCCAGCAGCCCGGAGGGCGGCACTGAAGCTTTCTTT
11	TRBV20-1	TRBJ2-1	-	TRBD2	CSASGAGGPVF	TGCAGTGCTAGTGGGGCGGGAGGGCCGGTCTTC
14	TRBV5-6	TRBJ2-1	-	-	CASSLSGTYNEQFF	TGTGCCAGCAGCTTAAGCGGAACCTACAATGAGCAGTTCTTC
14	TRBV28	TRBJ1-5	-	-	CASITGISNQPQHF	TGTGCCAGCATAACGGGGATTAGCAATCAGCCCCAGCATTTT
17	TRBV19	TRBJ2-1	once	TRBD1	CASTRTPGQGAFNEQFF	TGTGCCAGTACTCGAACCCCTGGACAGGGGGCATTTAATGAGCAGTTCTTC
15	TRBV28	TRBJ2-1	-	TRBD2	CASRPGTSGYNEQFF	TGTGCCAGCAGGCCGGGGACTAGCGGGTACAATGAGCAGTTCTTC
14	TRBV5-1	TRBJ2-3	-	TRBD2	CASRWEGRTDTQYF	TGCGCCAGCAGGTGGGAGGGGCGGACAGATACGCAGTATTTT
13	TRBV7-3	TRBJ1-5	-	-	CASSLTNNQPQHF	TGTGCCAGCAGCTTAACGAATAATCAGCCCCAGCATTTT